Presented here are 22 T cell receptor beta chains from one specimen sequenced in a study of prognosis after radiotherapy for stage I lung cancer. Genomic DNA provided the template from which TCR beta CDR3 was amplified by two-round multiplex PCR. Every TRBV and TRBJ gene had its own specific primer in first-round PCR. Via MiXCR, TCRdb re-called the multiplex PCR reads, giving one row per CDR3 protein. The repertoire holds over 25,000 distinct CDR3 sequences, with around 45% as singletons. Here the sequenced sample was PBMCs, taken before or after stereotactic body radiation therapy (not recorded which). The receptors derive from a donor at least 50 years old with non-small cell lung cancer.

V gene TRBV6-5 combines with J gene TRBJ2-1, with D possibly TRBD2 on 6 matching bases. V lost 7 bases, J lost 5 bases, and 15 bases lay in between. This CDR3 has 14 amino acids. Germline CDR1 is MNHEY and CDR2 is SVGAGI. As DNA, the CDR3 is TGTGCCAGCATGTTACTAGCCCCTCACAATGAGCAGTTCTTC. The encoded protein is CASMLLAPHNEQFF.

There are many counts of this clonotype. The gene calls are TRBV5-5 and TRBJ1-2; possible D gene TRBD1, 5 bases. Germline V CDR1 and CDR2: SGHKS, YYEKEE (reference sequence). V lost 0 bases and J 2 bases, leaving 5 bases between the germline ends. The CDR3 length is 13 residues. This CDR3 is CASSLGGNYGYTF. Here the CDR3 DNA reads TGTGCCAGCAGCTTGGGGGGGAACTATGGCTACACCTTC. Looking up the rest from reference TRBV5-5 and TRBJ1-2 gives the full variable domain: DAGVTQSPTHLIKTRGQQVTLRCSPISGHKSVSWYQQVLGQGPQFIFQYYEKEERGRGNFPDRFSARQFPNYSSELNVNALLLGDSALYLCASSLGGNYGYTFGSGTRLTVV.

This clonotype has a count of ten or more. This chain links TRBV5-8 with TRBJ2-5, with TRBD2 matching over 8 bases. CDR1 and CDR2 from the germline V gene are SGHTS and YDEGEE. The CDR3 contains 16 residues. Losses at the gene ends were 4 bases for V and 8 bases for J; bases not matched to a gene: 16. In DNA form, the CDR3 reads TGTGCCAGCAGCACCCATGGGACTAGATCCAGGAGAACCCAGTACTTC. Translating it yields CASSTHGTRSRRTQYF.

This clonotype was seen repeatedly, ten times or more. This chain connects TRBV20-1 to TRBJ1-2; no firm D call. Germline-derived CDR1 and CDR2 are DFQATT and SNEGSKA (reference sequence). The CDR3 covers 14 residues. V lost 5 bases to trimming and J lost 8 bases, with 21 bases between them. The CDR3 here is CSAVIGRGGYGYTF. DNA of the CDR3: TGCAGTGCTGTGATTGGGCGAGGAGGGTACGGCTACACCTTC.

The rearrangement uses TRBV10-2 and TRBJ2-1; TRBD2 matches at 7 bases. This CDR3 spans 14 amino acids. Trimming took 8 bases from V and 7 from J; bases not matched to a gene: 11. In germline, CDR1 is WSHSY, CDR2 SAAADI. The CDR3, as DNA: TGCGCCAGCGAGGCGACTAGCAGTGTAAATGAGCAGTTCTTC. The encoded protein is CASEATSSVNEQFF.

To note about this clonotype: One base separates it from a far larger clone, so it is likely a read error. The conserved final phenylalanine or tryptophan is absent from the CDR3, which likely points to a read error. The chain combines TRBV6-5 with TRBJ2-4; the match to TRBD2 covers 7 bases. Judging by the DNA end, TRBJ2-5 fits better; the J call may be wrong. CDR3 length: 16 amino acids. Germline V gene data show CDR1 as MNHEY and CDR2 as SVGAGI. The CDR3 DNA reads TGTGCCAGCAGTTACTCCAACGCTGGACTAGGAGAGACCCAGTACTTG. It translates to CASSYSNAGLGETQYL.

In regard to this clonotype: This could be a read error, since a much larger clone is one nucleotide away. The rearrangement uses TRBV6-1 and TRBJ2-3; 12 bases align to TRBD2. The CDR3 is made up of 15 amino acids. The germline V gene encodes CDR1 MNHNS and CDR2 SASEGT. The J segment lost 5 bases and the V segment lost 6 bases, leaving 6 bases of the junction unmatched. The CDR3 loop reads CASRKLAGGKDTQYF. In nucleotides, the CDR3 is TGTGCCAGCAGAAAACTAGCGGGGGGCAAAGATACGCAGTATTTT.

The table lists this clonotype with a few counts. The chain employs TRBV5-1 and TRBJ1-2, with a possible D match to TRBD1 (5 bases). CDR1 and CDR2 (germline): SGHRS, YFSETQ. Trimming removed 0 bases at V and 4 bases at J, with 13 bases between. This CDR3 spans 15 amino acids. The DNA of the CDR3 is TGCGCCAGCAGCTTGGCGCCAGGGAGTCCCTATGGCTACACCTTC. It specifies CASSLAPGSPYGYTF.

Notes on this clonotype: Relative to the germline gene, one junction end is altered; a read error may explain this. J is TRBJ2-7 and V is TRBV6-2 or TRBV6-3; no firm D call. There are 11 residues in the CDR3. Germline V gene sequence: CDR1 MNHEY, CDR2 SVGEGT. CDR3 DNA sequence: TGTGCCAGCAACAACACGTACGAGCGGTACTTC. This translates into CASNNTYERYF.

This clonotype was detected ten times or more. CDR3 amino acids: CASSRDRGTKNIQYF. CDR3 bases: TGTGCCAGTAGTCGGGACAGGGGAACCAAAAACATTCAGTACTTC. The V and J genes are TRBV19 and TRBJ2-4; the match to TRBD1 covers 10 bases. V was pared by 5 bases and J by 2 bases, with 3 bases of the junction left unmatched. Germline V gives CDR1 LNHDA, CDR2 SQIVND (reference sequence). There are 15 residues in the CDR3.

About this clonotype: Mismatch with germline at one junction end may stem from a read error. The chain joins TRBV12-3 or TRBV12-4 to TRBJ1-1; D uncertain. This CDR3 region has 13 residues. DNA for the CDR3: TGTGACAGCAGTTTTCAAGTCTTCGCTGAAGCTTTCTTT. Residues: CDSSFQVFAEAFF.

To note about this clonotype: Its ends do not fully match the called genes, so a read error is possible. The gene calls are TRBV5-1 and TRBJ2-6, with D unclear. The CDR3 spans 17 residues. CDR1 SGHRS and CDR2 YFSETQ come from the germline V gene. The CDR3 nucleotides are TGCGCCAGCAGCCAGTGGGCCCTGGGGTCTGTGGCCAACTTCCTGACTTTC. It yields the protein CASSQWALGSVANFLTF.

This clonotype is deemed medium-sized. The rearrangement uses TRBV19 and TRBJ1-3; D call uncertain. The length of the CDR3 is 15 residues. The V and J ends lost 5 bases and 0 bases respectively, with 11 bases between them. Germline loops: CDR1 LNHDA, CDR2 SQIVND (reference sequence). CDR3 sequence reads: CASSLPGPSGNTIYF. Here the CDR3 DNA reads TGTGCCAGTAGTCTTCCCGGCCCCTCTGGAAACACCATATATTTT.

This clonotype was observed at least ten times. V and J are TRBV15 and TRBJ2-1; 8 bases match TRBD1. The germline V gene encodes CDR1 LNHNV and CDR2 YYDKDF (reference sequence). V dropped 3 bases and J dropped 8; count of bases not matched to a gene: 9. The CDR3 is 15 amino acids. DNA for the CDR3: TGTGCCACCAGCAGTCAGGGGGCAGGCCTGGATGAGCAGTTCTTC. Translated: CATSSQGAGLDEQFF.

The rearrangement uses TRBV2 and TRBJ1-6; D gene ambiguous. The CDR3 spans 14 residues. Trimming removed 2 bases at V and 10 bases at J, with 12 bases between. Germline V CDR1 and CDR2: SNHLY, FYNNEI. The CDR3, as DNA: TGTGCCAGCAGTGAACTGGTGCATTCCTCACCCCTCCACTTT. Amino acid sequence: CASSELVHSSPLHF.

This clonotype has a count of ten or more. The rearrangement uses TRBV7-2 and TRBJ2-3, with 14 bases that match TRBD2. V dropped 4 bases and J dropped 5; count of bases not matched to a gene: 20. CDR1 is SGHTA and CDR2 is FQGNSA in the germline V gene. This CDR3 has 21 residues. CDR3 protein: CASSSPGGTAAGTSGRDTQYF. The CDR3 DNA is TGTGCCAGCAGCTCGCCCGGAGGGACAGCTGCCGGGACTAGCGGGAGAGATACGCAGTATTTT.

CDR3: CASSLRFNTNQPQHF. For the CDR3, the DNA is TGTGCCAGCAGCTTAAGATTTAACACCAATCAGCCCCAGCATTTT. The chain carries TRBV7-2 and TRBJ1-5; D gene unclear. Germline lookup yields CDR1 SGHTA and CDR2 FQGNSA. Trimming took off 2 bases at V and 3 bases at J, with 11 bases between the two ends. The CDR3 totals 15 residues.

The chain employs TRBV11-3 and TRBJ1-1; 8 nucleotides match TRBD1. The V gene end was trimmed by 1 base and the J gene end by 5 bases; junction bases not matched to a gene: 3. This CDR3 is 14 amino acids long. In germline, CDR1 is SGHNT, CDR2 YENEEA. This chain's CDR3 is CASSLGQGKTEAFF. CDR3 sequence (DNA): TGTGCCAGCAGCTTAGGACAGGGGAAGACTGAAGCTTTCTTT. The whole variable domain, remainder taken from reference TRBV11-3 and TRBJ1-1, is EAGVVQSPRYKIIEKKQPVAFWCNPISGHNTLYWYLQNLGQGPELLIRYENEEAVDDSQLPKDRFSAERLKGVDSTLKIQPAELGDSAVYLCASSLGQGKTEAFFGQGTRLTVV.

A word on this clonotype: A read error is likely here: a far larger clone is one base away. This rearrangement joins TRBV7-9 to TRBJ1-5, with D possibly TRBD1 on 6 matching bases. Germline values: CDR1 SEHNR, CDR2 FQNEAQ (reference sequence). The CDR3 is made up of 18 amino acids. In DNA form, the CDR3 reads TGTGCCAGCAGCTTACAGAGAAGTCTACAGGGTAGCAATCATCCCCAGCATTTT. As protein: CASSLQRSLQGSNHPQHF.

In the case of this clonotype: A read error is the likely source, as a far larger clone sits one nucleotide away. In nucleotides, the CDR3 is TGTGCCAGCAGCTTAGAGGGTGTCGGGGATCTGTTTTTT. It is translated as CASSLEGVGDLFF. The rearrangement joins TRBV7-9 to TRBJ2-2; TRBD2 is a possible D gene (5 bases). Germline CDR1 reads SEHNR; CDR2 reads FQNEAQ (reference sequence). This CDR3 is built from 13 residues.

The table lists this clonotype with many counts. The chain combines TRBV6-1 with TRBJ2-1; D gene unclear. V was pared by 5 bases and J by 0 bases, with 14 bases between. Per germline, CDR1 MNHNS and CDR2 SASEGT. This CDR3 spans 16 amino acids. The DNA for the CDR3 is TGTGCCAGCAGTAAAGGAAGGGCCAACTCCTACAATGAGCAGTTCTTC. It codes for CASSKGRANSYNEQFF.

About this clonotype: This likely stems from a read error, as it lies one base from a far larger clone. This chain connects TRBV6-2 or TRBV6-3 to TRBJ2-7; D might be TRBD2 (6 bases). The CDR3 runs to 16 residues. V was cut by 5 bases and J by 7 bases, with 24 bases left in between. The V gene's germline CDR1 is MNHEY and CDR2 SVGEGT. The chain's CDR3 is CASSTPGVGRFNEQYF. The CDR3 DNA follows: TGTGCCAGCAGTACCCCGGGAGTGGGCAGATTTAATGAGCAGTACTTC.